Listed here are 13 T cell receptor beta chains from one sample, sequenced in a study of T-cell memory formation after mild COVID-19. MiXCR, run by TCRdb on the 5' RACE reads, gives a single entry per CDR3 protein. Of under 300,000 distinct CDR3 sequences listed, roughly 8% are singletons. Sequencing input: PBMCs or a T cell subset sorted from them (not recorded which). Receptors originate from a man between 18 and 35 years old who had mild COVID-19 (a few samples of this study predate the infection). Cell type and time point are not known.

This clonotype was recorded many times. The CDR3 here is CASSFETSDTQYF. The CDR3 DNA follows: TGTGCCAGCAGCTTTGAAACTAGCGATACGCAGTATTTT. This sequence joins TRBV7-2 and TRBJ2-3; a weak D match, TRBD2 (6 bases). Germline values: CDR1 SGHTA, CDR2 FQGNSA. There are 13 residues in the CDR3. Trimming removed 3 bases from V and 6 bases from J, with 10 bases in between.

There are a few counts of this clonotype. The chain joins TRBV27 to TRBJ1-2; 8 bases are a match to TRBD1. Germline V lookup: CDR1 MNHEY, CDR2 SMNVEV (reference sequence). The CDR3 contains 14 residues. V gave up 5 bases and J gave up 8 bases; unmatched junction bases: 10. CDR3 in DNA: TGTGCCAGCAGTGTCGGACAGGGTGGCTACGGCTACACCTTC. Translation: CASSVGQGGYGYTF.

At least ten counts were recorded for this clonotype. This chain connects TRBV20-1 to TRBJ2-3; no reliable D call. Germline V gene lookup returns CDR1 DFQATT and CDR2 SNEGSKA (reference sequence). The CDR3 loop spans 18 amino acids. V was trimmed by 1 base and J by 2 bases, leaving 22 bases between them. This CDR3 is CSARALEVSVYPTDTQYF. The CDR3 nucleotides are TGCAGTGCTAGAGCTCTAGAAGTGAGCGTCTATCCCACAGATACGCAGTATTTT.

This clonotype was picked up a small number of times. The genes are TRBV20-1 and TRBJ1-4; D not resolved. V was shortened by 1 base and J by 0 bases, with 6 bases between the two germline ends. The CDR3 is 14 residues long. CDR1 and CDR2 from the germline V gene are DFQATT and SNEGSKA (reference sequence). The CDR3 region has the DNA TGCAGTGCTAGAGTGAGGGCAACTAATGAAAAACTGTTTTTT. Protein product: CSARVRATNEKLFF.

The chain employs TRBV6-5 and TRBJ2-7; weak D call: TRBD1 (5 bases). This CDR3 has 13 amino acids. Germline loops: CDR1 MNHEY, CDR2 SVGAGI. Trimming pared 7 bases from V and 2 bases from J, leaving 12 bases between. The CDR3 spells CASTTGHAYEQYF. Written as DNA, the CDR3 is TGTGCCAGCACTACAGGACACGCCTACGAGCAGTACTTC.

This clonotype was counted a few times. This sequence joins TRBV20-1 and TRBJ1-2; 8 bases align to TRBD1. Per germline, CDR1 DFQATT and CDR2 SNEGSKA (reference sequence). The CDR3 extends over 13 amino acids. V lost 4 bases to trimming and J lost 3 bases; unmatched junction nucleotides: 4. In DNA, the CDR3 is TGCAGTGCTACTTCACAGGGGGACTATGGCTACACCTTC. It is translated as CSATSQGDYGYTF.

This clonotype has only a few counts. In DNA form, the CDR3 reads TGTGCCAGCAGCTTGCTAGCGGGGGCTTACACCGGGGAGCTGTTTTTT. Translating it yields CASSLLAGAYTGELFF. This chain joins TRBV5-5 and TRBJ2-2; 10 bases are a match to TRBD2. The germline gives CDR1 SGHKS, CDR2 YYEKEE (reference sequence). CDR3 size: 16 residues. Trimming cost V 1 base and J 3 bases; bases outside gene matches: 3.

The table lists this clonotype with many counts. The rearrangement uses TRBV6-2 or TRBV6-3 and TRBJ1-5; D perhaps matches TRBD1 (5 bases). The CDR3 is made up of 13 amino acids. Germline values: CDR1 MNHEY, CDR2 SVGEGT. Trimming stripped 0 bases from V and 7 bases from J, with 7 bases between. CDR3 coding DNA: TGTGCCAGCAGTTACTCGGGGGACCAGCCCCAGCATTTT. This encodes CASSYSGDQPQHF.

This clonotype was picked up a small number of times. The chain has TRBV5-1 and TRBJ2-2; 8 bases match TRBD2. The V and J ends lost 4 bases and 1 base, in that order; junction bases with no gene match: 3. This CDR3 region has 15 residues. Germline lookup yields CDR1 SGHRS and CDR2 YFSETQ. The CDR3 nucleotides read TGCGCCAGCAGCCGGGGGGGTATGAACACCGGGGAGCTGTTTTTT. Its protein product is CASSRGGMNTGELFF.

At least ten counts were recorded for this clonotype. The chain employs TRBV20-1 and TRBJ1-1; 8 nucleotides line up with TRBD1. Germline assignment: CDR1 DFQATT and CDR2 SNEGSKA (reference sequence). V lost 3 bases to trimming and J lost 1 base; unmatched junction nucleotides: 7. The CDR3 totals 15 residues. CDR3 region: CSARPRTGPNTEAFF. The DNA of the CDR3 is TGCAGTGCTAGGCCCCGGACAGGGCCGAACACTGAAGCTTTCTTT.

This clonotype was counted at least ten times. This chain joins TRBV5-5 and TRBJ2-3; no firm D call. CDR1 SGHKS and CDR2 YYEKEE come from the germline V gene (reference sequence). The CDR3 has 15 residues. Trimming left V 4 bases short and J 2 bases short, with 14 bases between. The CDR3 here is CASSVGAADTDTQYF. The CDR3, as DNA: TGTGCCAGCAGCGTGGGCGCGGCTGACACAGATACGCAGTATTTT.

This clonotype was seen a handful of times. V gene TRBV14 combines with J gene TRBJ1-1, with 7 bases aligning to TRBD1. The CDR3 consists of 13 residues. Germline values: CDR1 SGHDN, CDR2 FVKESK. The V gene end was trimmed by 0 bases and the J gene end by 8 bases; junction bases not matched to a gene: 3. The CDR3 DNA reads as TGTGCCAGCAGCCAAGAAAGACAGGGAGAAGCTTTCTTT. Protein product: CASSQERQGEAFF.

This clonotype was found a few times. J is TRBJ2-3 and V is TRBV7-7; 8 positions match TRBD1. The germline gives CDR1 SSHAT, CDR2 FNYEAQ (reference sequence). V trimming: 3 bases; J trimming: 3 bases; junction bases outside the gene matches: 5. The CDR3 covers 15 residues. CDR3 nucleotides: TGTGCCAGCAGCTTCGGGACAGGTCTGACAGATACGCAGTATTTT. It translates to CASSFGTGLTDTQYF.